This entry features one TCR beta chain sequence. Its matching antigen is unknown. This entry belongs to a study of T cells expressing NK-cell markers. Study in general: According to the study, TCR beta repertoires originated from sorted CD3+CD56+NKG2C+, CD3+CD56+NKG2C- and CD3+CD56-NKG2C+ T cells. Study conclusions and caveats: The share of CD8+ T cells held by dominant NKG2C+ clonotypes was about 1.0-7.5% in several donors.

The CDR3 is made up of 15 amino acids. Germline V gives CDR1 MGHDK, CDR2 SYGVNS. 5'RACE template switching built TCR beta cDNA with unique molecular identifiers. TCRdb reprocessed the 5' RACE reads, keeping one entry per CDR3 protein, no DNA. The clone table shows about 260,000 distinct CDR3 sequences, with the ten largest holding more than 3.5%. Sequencing input: blood T cells: a sorted CD56 or NKG2C T cell subset, CD4+ or CD8+ T cells, or bulk PBMC T cells (not recorded which). This clonotype originated in a woman between 18 and 70 years old in good health. This rearrangement joins TRBV25-1 to TRBJ2-5; the D call from TCRdb, TRBD1, cannot be confirmed without DNA. The CDR3 region is CASSADRGLLPTQYF. Complete variable domain (other parts from reference TRBV25-1 and TRBJ2-5): EADIYQTPRYLVIGTGKKITLECSQTMGHDKMYWYQQDPGMELHLIHYSYGVNSTEKGDLSSESTVSRIRTEHFPLTLESARPSHTSQYLCASSADRGLLPTQYFGPGTRLLVL.